A single sample gave rise to the 8 T cell receptor beta chains below, sequenced in a study of technical replicates of blood from several donors. Sequenced by immunoSEQ multiplex PCR; TCRdb stores in-frame clones only, minus some. The table records about 14,000 clones, approximately 80% of them present only once. What was sequenced was PBMCs. All receptors derive from a human donor in good health.

This chain joins TRBV7-9 and TRBJ1-1, with TRBD1 identical over 8 bases. Germline V CDR1 and CDR2: SEHNR, FQNEAQ (reference sequence). The J segment lost 0 bases and the V segment lost 10 bases, leaving 13 bases of the junction unmatched. The CDR3 covers 16 residues. The CDR3 sequence is CAINRGFSPVNTEAFF. CDR3 in DNA: TGTGCCATTAACAGGGGGTTTTCTCCTGTGAACACTGAAGCTTTCTTT.

The CDR3 DNA is TGTGCCAGCAGCCAATGGATTAGCGGGGGACAAGAGACCCAGTACTTC. Translation: CASSQWISGGQETQYF. The chain uses TRBV4-2 and TRBJ2-5; 9 bases are a match to TRBD2. Per the germline V gene, CDR1 is LGHNA and CDR2 is YNFKEQ. This CDR3 has 16 amino acids. Losses at the gene ends were 2 bases for V and 2 bases for J; bases not matched to a gene: 6.

The V and J genes are TRBV7-9 and TRBJ1-3, with TRBD1 matching 7 bases. V shed 5 bases and J 0 bases; nucleotides not matched to a gene: 4. The length of the CDR3 is 15 residues. CDR1 SEHNR and CDR2 FQNEAQ come from the germline V gene (reference sequence). CDR3 region: CASSLRDSSGNTIYF. CDR3 coding DNA: TGTGCCAGCAGCCTCCGGGACAGCTCTGGAAACACCATATATTTT.

The chain combines TRBV7-2 with TRBJ2-1; TRBD2 is a possible D gene (6 bases). Trimming removed 0 bases from V and 15 bases from J, with 12 bases in between. The CDR3 spans 12 residues. The germline CDR1 and CDR2 sequences are SGHTA and FQGNSA. The CDR3: CASSLALAGTFF. The CDR3 DNA follows: TGTGCCAGCAGCTTAGCGCTCGCGGGAACGTTCTTC.

The chain uses TRBV28 and TRBJ2-7, with a tentative D call TRBD2 (5 bases). Germline V gene data show CDR1 as MDHEN and CDR2 as SYDVKM. Trimming took off 2 bases at V and 5 bases at J, with 13 bases between the two ends. The CDR3 spans 14 residues. The CDR3 region is CASSLIGSAHEQYF. The CDR3 DNA is TGTGCCAGCAGTTTAATCGGTAGCGCCCACGAGCAGTACTTC.

The rearrangement uses TRBV18 and TRBJ2-3; 12 positions match TRBD2. The ends lost 3 bases at V and 5 bases at J; junction bases unmatched: 15. The CDR3 extends over 19 amino acids. In germline, CDR1 is KGHSH, CDR2 LQKENI. The DNA for the CDR3 is TGTGCCAGCTCACCGCCTCCTAGCGGGAGGGCCCTCGGGGGAGATACGCAGTATTTT. Its protein is CASSPPPSGRALGGDTQYF. The full variable domain, in which reference TRBV18 and TRBJ2-3 provide the parts outside the CDR3, is NAGVMQNPRHLVRRRGQEARLRCSPMKGHSHVYWYRQLPEEGLKFMVYLQKENIIDESGMPKERFSAEFPKEGPSILRIQQVVRGDSAAYFCASSPPPSGRALGGDTQYFGPGTRLTVL.

The gene calls are TRBV4-2 and TRBJ2-5; 9 bases map to TRBD1. Looked up from germline, CDR1 is LGHNA and CDR2 is YNFKEQ. V trimming: 3 bases; J trimming: 5 bases; junction bases outside the gene matches: 7. This CDR3 has 15 amino acids. The CDR3 DNA reads TGTGCCAGCAGCCAGCTGACAGGGGGTGTGGAGACCCAGTACTTC. Translated, it gives CASSQLTGGVETQYF.

The rearrangement uses TRBV5-1 and TRBJ2-1; TRBD2 agrees at 10 bases. V trimming: 2 bases; J trimming: 7 bases; junction bases outside the gene matches: 3. This CDR3 has 14 amino acids. Germline CDR1 and CDR2: SGHRS and YFSETQ. The CDR3 bases are TGCGCCAGCAGCTTCGGGACTAGCGAAAATGAGCAGTTCTTC. This translates into CASSFGTSENEQFF.